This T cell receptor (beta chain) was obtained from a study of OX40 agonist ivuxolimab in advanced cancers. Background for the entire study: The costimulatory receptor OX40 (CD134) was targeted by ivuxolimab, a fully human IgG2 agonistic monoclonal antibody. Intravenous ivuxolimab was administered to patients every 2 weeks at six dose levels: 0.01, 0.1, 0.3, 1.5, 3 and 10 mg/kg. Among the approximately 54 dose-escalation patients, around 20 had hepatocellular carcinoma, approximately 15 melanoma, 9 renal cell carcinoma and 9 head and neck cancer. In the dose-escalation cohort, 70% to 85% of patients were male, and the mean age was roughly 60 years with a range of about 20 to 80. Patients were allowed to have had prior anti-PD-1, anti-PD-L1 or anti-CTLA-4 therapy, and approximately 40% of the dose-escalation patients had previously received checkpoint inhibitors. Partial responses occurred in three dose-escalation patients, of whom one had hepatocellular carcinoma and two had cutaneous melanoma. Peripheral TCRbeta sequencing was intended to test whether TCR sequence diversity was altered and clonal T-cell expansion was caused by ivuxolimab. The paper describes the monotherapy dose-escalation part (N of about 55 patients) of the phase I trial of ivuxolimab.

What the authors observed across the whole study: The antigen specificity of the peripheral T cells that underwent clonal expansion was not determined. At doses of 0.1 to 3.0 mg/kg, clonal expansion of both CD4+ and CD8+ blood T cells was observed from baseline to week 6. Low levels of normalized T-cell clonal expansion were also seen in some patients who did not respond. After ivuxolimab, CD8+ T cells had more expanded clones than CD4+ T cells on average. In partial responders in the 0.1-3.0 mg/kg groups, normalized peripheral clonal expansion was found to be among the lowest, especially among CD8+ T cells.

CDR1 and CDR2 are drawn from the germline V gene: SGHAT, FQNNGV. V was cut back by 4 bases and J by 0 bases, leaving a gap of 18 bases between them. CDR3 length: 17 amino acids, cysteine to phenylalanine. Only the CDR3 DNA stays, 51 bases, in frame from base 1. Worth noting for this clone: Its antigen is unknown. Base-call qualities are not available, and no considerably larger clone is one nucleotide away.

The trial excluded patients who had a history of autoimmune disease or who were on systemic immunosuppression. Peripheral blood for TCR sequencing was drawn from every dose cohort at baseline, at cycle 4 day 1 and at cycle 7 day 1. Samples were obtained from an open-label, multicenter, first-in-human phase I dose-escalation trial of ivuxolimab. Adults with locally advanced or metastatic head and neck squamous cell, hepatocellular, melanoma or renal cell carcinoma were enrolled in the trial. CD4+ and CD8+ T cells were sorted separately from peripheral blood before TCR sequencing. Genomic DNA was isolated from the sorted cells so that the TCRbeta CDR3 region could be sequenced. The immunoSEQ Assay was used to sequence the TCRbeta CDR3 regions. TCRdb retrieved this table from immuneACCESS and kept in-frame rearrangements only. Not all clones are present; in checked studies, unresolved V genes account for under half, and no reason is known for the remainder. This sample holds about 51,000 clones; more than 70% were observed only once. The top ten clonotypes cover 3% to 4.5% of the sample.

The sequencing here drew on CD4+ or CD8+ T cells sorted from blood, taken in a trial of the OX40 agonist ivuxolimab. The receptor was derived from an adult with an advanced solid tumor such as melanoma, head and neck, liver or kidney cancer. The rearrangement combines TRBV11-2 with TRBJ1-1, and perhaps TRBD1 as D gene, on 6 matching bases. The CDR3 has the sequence CASSSRFGTQMNTEAFF. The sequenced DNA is TGTGCCAGCAGCTCTAGATTCGGGACACAGATGAACACTGAAGCTTTCTTT. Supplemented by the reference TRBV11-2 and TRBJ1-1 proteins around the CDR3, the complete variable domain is EAGVAQSPRYKIIEKRQSVAFWCNPISGHATLYWYQQILGQGPKLLIQFQNNGVVDDSQLPKDRFSAERLKGVDSTLKIQPAKLEDSAVYLCASSSRFGTQMNTEAFFGQGTRLTVV.